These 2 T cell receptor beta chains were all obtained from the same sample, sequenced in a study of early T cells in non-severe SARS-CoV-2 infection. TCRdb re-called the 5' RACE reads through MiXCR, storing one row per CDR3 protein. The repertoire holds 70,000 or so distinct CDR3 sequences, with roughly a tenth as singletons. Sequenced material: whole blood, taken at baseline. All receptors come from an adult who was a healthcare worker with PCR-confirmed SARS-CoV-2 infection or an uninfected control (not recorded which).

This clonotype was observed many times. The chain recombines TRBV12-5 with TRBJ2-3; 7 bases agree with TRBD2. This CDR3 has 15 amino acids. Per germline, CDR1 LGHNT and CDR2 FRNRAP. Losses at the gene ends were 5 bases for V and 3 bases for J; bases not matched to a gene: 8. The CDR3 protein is CASGTGSGVTDTQYF. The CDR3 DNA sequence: TGTGCTAGTGGTACGGGCAGCGGGGTAACAGATACGCAGTATTTT.

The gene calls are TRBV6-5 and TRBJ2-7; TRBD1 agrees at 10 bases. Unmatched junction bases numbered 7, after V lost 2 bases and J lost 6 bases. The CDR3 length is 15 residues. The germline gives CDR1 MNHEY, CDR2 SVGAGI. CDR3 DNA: TGTGCCAGCAGTTACACGACCCGGACAGGGGGCGAGCAGTACTTC. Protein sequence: CASSYTTRTGGEQYF.